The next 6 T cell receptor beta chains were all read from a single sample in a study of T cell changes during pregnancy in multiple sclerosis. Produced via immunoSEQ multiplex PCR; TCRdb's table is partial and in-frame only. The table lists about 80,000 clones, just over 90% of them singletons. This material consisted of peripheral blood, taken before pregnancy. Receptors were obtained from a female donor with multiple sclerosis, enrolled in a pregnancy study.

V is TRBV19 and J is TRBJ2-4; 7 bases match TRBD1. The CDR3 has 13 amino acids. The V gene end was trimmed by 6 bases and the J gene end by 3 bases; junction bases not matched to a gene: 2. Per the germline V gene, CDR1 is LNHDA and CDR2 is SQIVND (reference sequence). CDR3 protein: CASRGQVKNIQYF. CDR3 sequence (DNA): TGTGCCAGTAGAGGACAGGTCAAAAACATTCAGTACTTC.

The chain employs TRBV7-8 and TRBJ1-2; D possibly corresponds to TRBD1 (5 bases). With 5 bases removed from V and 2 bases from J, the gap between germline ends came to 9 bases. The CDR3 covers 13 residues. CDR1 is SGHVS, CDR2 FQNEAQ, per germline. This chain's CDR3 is CASSQRQNYGYTF. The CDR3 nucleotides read TGTGCCAGCAGCCAAAGACAGAACTATGGCTACACCTTC.

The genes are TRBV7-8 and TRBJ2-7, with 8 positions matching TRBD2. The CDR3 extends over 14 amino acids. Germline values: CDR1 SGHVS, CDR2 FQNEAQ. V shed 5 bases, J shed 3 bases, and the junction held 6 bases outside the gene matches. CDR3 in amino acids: CASSPGGGNYEQYF. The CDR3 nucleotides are TGTGCCAGCAGCCCCGGGGGGGGAAACTACGAGCAGTACTTC. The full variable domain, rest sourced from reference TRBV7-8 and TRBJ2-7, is GAGVSQSPRYKVAKRGQDVALRCDPISGHVSLFWYQQALGQGPEFLTYFQNEAQLDKSGLPSDRFFAERPEGSVSTLKIQRTQQEDSAVYLCASSPGGGNYEQYFGPGTRLTVT.

The CDR3 sequence: CASSITGDQFF. The CDR3, as DNA: TGTGCCAGCAGTATTACAGGGGACCAGTTCTTC. The chain is built from TRBV7-9 and TRBJ2-1; 7 bases fit TRBD1. The CDR3 is made up of 11 amino acids. Trimming took 6 bases from V and 13 from J; bases not matched to a gene: 6. Germline CDR1 reads SEHNR; CDR2 reads FQNEAQ (reference sequence).

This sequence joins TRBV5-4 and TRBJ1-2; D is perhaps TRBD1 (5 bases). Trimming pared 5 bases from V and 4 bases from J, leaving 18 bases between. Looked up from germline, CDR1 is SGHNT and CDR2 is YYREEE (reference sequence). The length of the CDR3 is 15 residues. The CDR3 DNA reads TGTGCCAGCAGACCCTCGGGCAGGGAGGCCTATGGCTACACCTTC. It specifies CASRPSGREAYGYTF.

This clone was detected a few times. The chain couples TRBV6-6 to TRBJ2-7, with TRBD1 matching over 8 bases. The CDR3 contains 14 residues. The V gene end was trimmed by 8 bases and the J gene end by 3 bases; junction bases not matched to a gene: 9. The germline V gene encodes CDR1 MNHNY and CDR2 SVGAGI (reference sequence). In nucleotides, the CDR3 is TGTGCCAGCCAAACAGGGGGACGCGACTACGAGCAGTACTTC. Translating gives CASQTGGRDYEQYF.